Below, one TCR beta chain is given with its context. Its target is not known. The data were taken from a study of T cells in Graves' hyperthyroidism and ophthalmopathy. Study results and caveats: Blood samples included most of the expanded thyroid clonotypes exceeding 0.001. The model anticipated ophthalmopathy a median approximately 6.5 months pre-onset.

Amplified TCR beta CDR3 regions came from RNA transcripts. When the TCR CDR3 underwent first-round RT-PCR, the HTBI primer set was used. TCRdb called the multiplex PCR reads again in MiXCR, with one record for every CDR3 protein. The profile shows under 350,000 distinct CDR3 sequences, about 18% of them singletons. Patients aged 18 to 65 had newly diagnosed hyperthyroidism that had lasted under 2 months. The V end lost 5 bases, the J end lost 2 bases, and 15 bases lay between the germline ends. Per the germline V gene, CDR1 is SGHVS and CDR2 is FQNEAQ. The CDR3 sequence is 15 residues long. This TCR derives from a woman aged 45-59 years with Graves' hyperthyroidism. The chain links TRBV7-8 to TRBJ1-1; D remains ambiguous. The sequencing input was blood. CDR3 bases: TGTGCCAGCAGCCCCGGCTGGCAGACAAACACTGAAGCTTTCTTT. This encodes CASSPGWQTNTEAFF.